These 24 T cell receptor beta chains were sequenced from one sample in a study of early T cells in non-severe SARS-CoV-2 infection. TCRdb fed the 5' RACE reads into MiXCR, producing one record per CDR3 protein. Altogether tens of thousands of distinct CDR3 sequences are present, about 12% being singletons, with the ten largest covering over 6%. Sequencing was done on a sample of whole blood. The receptors stem from an adult who was a healthcare worker with PCR-confirmed SARS-CoV-2 infection or an uninfected control (not recorded which).

This clonotype was counted a few times. The chain's CDR3 is CAWSPSHGVGEKLFF. DNA for the CDR3: TGTGCCTGGAGTCCCTCACATGGTGTGGGCGAAAAACTGTTTTTT. This chain joins TRBV30 and TRBJ1-4; D is undetermined. Looked up from germline, CDR1 is GTSNPN and CDR2 is SVGIG (reference sequence). The CDR3 runs to 15 residues. Trimming removed 2 bases from V and 8 bases from J, with 18 bases in between.

In its sample, this clonotype was seen many times. The chain has TRBV7-2 and TRBJ2-5, with D unclear. The CDR3 is 14 residues long. CDR1 is SGHTA and CDR2 is FQGNSA in the germline V gene. Trimming removed 5 bases from V and 0 bases from J, with 10 bases in between. This CDR3 reads CASSPRRDQETQYF. CDR3 bases: TGTGCCAGCAGCCCCAGACGGGACCAAGAGACCCAGTACTTC.

This clonotype was seen many times. The chain has TRBV5-1 and TRBJ2-7, with TRBD1 matching 9 bases. Germline V gene data show CDR1 as SGHRS and CDR2 as YFSETQ. V lost 0 bases and J lost 2; bases outside the gene matches: 3. There are 15 residues in the CDR3. CDR3 loop: CASSLGGTGTYEQYF. Written as DNA, the CDR3 is TGCGCCAGCAGCTTGGGAGGGACAGGGACCTACGAGCAGTACTTC.

The rearrangement joins TRBV18 to TRBJ2-4; TRBD2 agrees at 7 bases. With 2 bases clipped from V and 8 bases from J, the junction kept 12 bases outside the gene matches. Germline CDR1 is KGHSH and CDR2 is LQKENI. The CDR3 totals 16 residues. The CDR3 region has the DNA TGTGCCAGCTCACCAAAAGGTATCCAGAGCGGGGACATTCAGTACTTC. It specifies CASSPKGIQSGDIQYF.

V is TRBV3-1 and J is TRBJ2-3; D is ambiguous. The CDR3 is made up of 15 amino acids. CDR1 is LGHDT and CDR2 is YNNKEL in the germline V gene (reference sequence). Trimming stripped 2 bases from V and 4 bases from J, with 13 bases between. CDR3: CASSQHPPPSDTQYF. DNA of the CDR3: TGTGCCAGCAGCCAACATCCCCCGCCCTCAGATACGCAGTATTTT.

The chain uses TRBV7-9 and TRBJ1-2, with TRBD1 matching over 9 bases. The CDR3 runs 14 residues. Germline CDR1 SEHNR, CDR2 FQNEAQ (reference sequence). The V gene end was trimmed by 1 base and the J gene end by 6 bases; junction bases not matched to a gene: 3. CDR3 sequence: CASSLGDRADGYTF. The CDR3 region has the DNA TGTGCCAGCAGCTTAGGGGACAGGGCGGATGGCTACACCTTC.

This clonotype has only a few counts. This chain links TRBV5-6 with TRBJ1-2, with no clear D. Germline V gives CDR1 SGHDT, CDR2 YYEEEE. The ends were cut back, 3 bases at V and 3 bases at J, with 9 bases in the middle. The CDR3 length is 13 residues. Here the CDR3 DNA reads TGTGCCAGCAGCTCCGACGGGTACTATGGCTACACCTTC. It specifies CASSSDGYYGYTF.

This clonotype was detected ten times or more. The chain couples TRBV7-9 to TRBJ2-2; 8 nucleotides match TRBD1. J lost 4 bases, V lost 8 bases, and 6 bases had no gene match. This CDR3 contains 14 residues. CDR1 is SEHNR and CDR2 is FQNEAQ in the germline V gene (reference sequence). CDR3 residues: CASGRQGSTGELFF. The DNA for the CDR3 is TGTGCCAGCGGTCGACAGGGGAGCACCGGGGAGCTGTTTTTT.

This clonotype was found many times. This chain links TRBV3-1 with TRBJ2-3, with D tentatively TRBD1 (5 bases). This CDR3 contains 14 residues. Per germline, CDR1 LGHDT and CDR2 YNNKEL (reference sequence). Trimming stripped 1 base from V and 1 base from J, with 6 bases between. The CDR3, as DNA: TGTGCCAGCAGCCAAGGACAGCGCACAGATACGCAGTATTTT. Translation gives CASSQGQRTDTQYF.

This clonotype was detected only a few times. This chain uses TRBV6-5 with TRBJ2-7, with TRBD1 matching 7 bases. After removal of 2 bases from V and 3 bases from J, the junction contained 10 bases not matched to a gene. Germline V lookup: CDR1 MNHEY, CDR2 SVGAGI. The CDR3 loop spans 16 amino acids. CDR3 sequence: CASSYGRAGGFYEQYF. DNA for the CDR3: TGTGCCAGCAGTTACGGACGGGCAGGGGGATTCTACGAGCAGTACTTC.

This clonotype was found many times. This chain connects TRBV4-3 to TRBJ1-6, with TRBD1 as a possible D gene (5 bases). Germline-derived CDR1 and CDR2 are LGHNA and YSLEER. The CDR3 consists of 16 residues. V dropped 4 bases and J dropped 8 bases, with 18 bases sitting between them. The CDR3 loop is CASSPFLNQGYSPLHF. The CDR3 nucleotides read TGCGCCAGCAGCCCGTTTCTCAACCAGGGCTATTCACCCCTCCACTTT.

V is TRBV6-5 and J is TRBJ1-2; D possibly corresponds to TRBD1 (5 bases). The germline V and J ends were trimmed by 4 bases and 4 bases, with 10 bases remaining between them. CDR1 and CDR2 (germline): MNHEY, SVGAGI. This CDR3 comprises 13 residues. Here the CDR3 reads CASSSRDFYGYTF. In nucleotides, the CDR3 is TGTGCCAGCAGTTCTAGGGACTTCTATGGCTACACCTTC.

This clonotype has only a few counts. V and J are TRBV7-2 and TRBJ2-5; 15 bases are a match to TRBD2. The CDR3 spans 18 residues. Unmatched junction bases numbered 4, after V lost 0 bases and J lost 2 bases. Germline-derived CDR1 and CDR2 are SGHTA and FQGNSA. The CDR3 coding sequence is TGTGCCAGCAGCTTAGCGGGACTAGCGGGAGGCGGGCAAGAGACCCAGTACTTC. Encoded protein: CASSLAGLAGGGQETQYF.

The chain combines TRBV7-2 with TRBJ1-4; D is undetermined. The length of the CDR3 is 13 residues. Trimming removed 5 bases at V and 6 bases at J, with 10 bases between. Germline V gives CDR1 SGHTA, CDR2 FQGNSA. CDR3 coding DNA: TGTGCCAGCAGCCTAGAGCCGCATGAAAAACTGTTTTTT. It is translated as CASSLEPHEKLFF.

This clonotype occurred a few times. This chain uses TRBV12-3 or TRBV12-4 with TRBJ2-7; TRBD2 agrees at 10 bases. The junction had 2 bases not matched to a gene; V was cut back by 4 bases and J by 5 bases. CDR3 length equals 13 residues. The DNA of the CDR3 is TGTGCCAGCAGTTCAAGCGGGAGGGACGAGCAGTACTTC. This codes for CASSSSGRDEQYF.

Ten or more counts support this clonotype. The chain joins TRBV10-3 to TRBJ1-2; tentatively, D is TRBD1 (5 bases). Germline V gives CDR1 ENHRY, CDR2 SYGVKD. With 6 bases removed from V and 3 bases from J, the gap between germline ends came to 11 bases. CDR3 size: 13 residues. The CDR3 is CAISLEQDYGYTF. The CDR3 DNA follows: TGTGCCATCAGCCTTGAACAGGACTATGGCTACACCTTC.

This rearrangement joins TRBV6-2 or TRBV6-3 to TRBJ1-5, with D unclear. CDR3 size: 19 residues. From germline, CDR1 is MNHEY and CDR2 SVGEGT. V was shortened by 0 bases and J by 0 bases, with 18 bases between the two germline ends. CDR3 in DNA: TGTGCCAGCAGTTACTCGCAGATCCAGGCACCTTATAGCAATCAGCCCCAGCATTTT. Translation gives CASSYSQIQAPYSNQPQHF.

This clonotype was observed a handful of times. The V call is TRBV20-1, the J call TRBJ2-7, with TRBD2 identical over 11 bases. CDR1 and CDR2 from the germline V gene are DFQATT and SNEGSKA (reference sequence). The CDR3 runs 14 residues. The ends lost 6 bases at V and 2 bases at J; junction bases unmatched: 6. As DNA, the CDR3 is TGCAGTGCAATTTGGACTAGCGGGCCCTACGAGCAGTACTTC. Translation: CSAIWTSGPYEQYF.

The table lists this clonotype with a few counts. This chain uses TRBV6-5 with TRBJ1-5; no firm D call. CDR1 and CDR2 (germline): MNHEY, SVGAGI. Trimming removed 0 bases at V and 7 bases at J, with 7 bases between. CDR3 length: 13 residues. This chain's CDR3 is CASSYSIGQPQHF. CDR3 nucleotide sequence: TGTGCCAGCAGTTACTCGATCGGGCAGCCCCAGCATTTT.

This clonotype has a count of ten or more. This rearrangement joins TRBV7-6 to TRBJ2-7; 16 bases align to TRBD2. CDR1 SGHVS and CDR2 FNYEAQ come from the germline V gene. The CDR3 is 17 residues long. Losses at the gene ends were 5 bases for V and 4 bases for J; bases not matched to a gene: 8. The CDR3 DNA reads as TGTGCCAGCAGCCCTACGGGACTAGCGGGAGGGCTGTACGAGCAGTACTTC. Amino acids: CASSPTGLAGGLYEQYF.

The rearrangement links TRBV6-1 to TRBJ1-3; no definite D call. Germline V lookup: CDR1 MNHNS, CDR2 SASEGT. The CDR3 spans 17 residues. V was shortened by 1 base and J by 0 bases, with 13 bases between the two germline ends. The CDR3 nucleotides read TGTGCCAGCAGTGAAGTTCTAGGGCCGCGCTCTGGAAACACCATATATTTT. This codes for CASSEVLGPRSGNTIYF.

The CDR3 here is CASSPLGVAGISYNEQFF. The CDR3, as DNA: TGTGCCAGCTCACCACTCGGGGTAGCCGGGATCTCCTACAATGAGCAGTTCTTC. This chain links TRBV18 with TRBJ2-1, with a tentative D call TRBD2 (5 bases). Per germline, CDR1 KGHSH and CDR2 LQKENI. There are 18 residues in the CDR3. V was pared by 1 base and J by 0 bases, with 16 bases between.

The gene calls are TRBV7-2 and TRBJ2-1; 9 bases match TRBD1. CDR1 is SGHTA and CDR2 is FQGNSA in the germline V gene. V was clipped by 4 bases and J by 9 bases; unmatched bases: 7. CDR3 size: 14 residues. DNA for the CDR3: TGTGCCAGCAGCTACGGGACAGGGTTTGTTGAGCAGTTCTTC. It encodes CASSYGTGFVEQFF. Drawing the rest from reference TRBV7-2 and TRBJ2-1, the complete variable domain is GAGVSQSPSNKVTEKGKDVELRCDPISGHTALYWYRQSLGQGLEFLIYFQGNSAPDKSGLPSDRFSAERTGGSVSTLTIQRTQQEDSAVYLCASSYGTGFVEQFFGPGTRLTVL.

This clonotype came up a few times. The chain recombines TRBV7-8 with TRBJ2-7; 11 bases are a match to TRBD2. The J segment lost 7 bases and the V segment lost 3 bases, leaving 11 bases of the junction unmatched. Germline loops: CDR1 SGHVS, CDR2 FQNEAQ. This CDR3 region has 16 residues. In DNA form, the CDR3 reads TGTGCCAGCAGCTTCAACCTAGCGGGAGGAACACGGGAGCAGTACTTC. It translates to CASSFNLAGGTREQYF. The variable domain in full, with the rest retrieved from reference TRBV7-8 and TRBJ2-7, is GAGVSQSPRYKVAKRGQDVALRCDPISGHVSLFWYQQALGQGPEFLTYFQNEAQLDKSGLPSDRFFAERPEGSVSTLKIQRTQQEDSAVYLCASSFNLAGGTREQYFGPGTRLTVT.